This T cell receptor beta chain is drawn from a study of cytomegalovirus exposure and HLA in healthy donors. Unmatched junction bases numbered 4, after V lost 1 base and J lost 2 bases. CDR3 length: 15 residues. The V gene's germline CDR1 is MNHEY and CDR2 SVGAGI. A note on this clone: Antigen: not known.

Findings of the study overall: The study recorded more than 150 TCR beta chains that were cytomegalovirus-associated.

A multiplex PCR was run with 60 Vbeta primers and 13 Jbeta primers. Repertoires were generated with immunoSEQ multiplex PCR, while TCRdb's copy carries only in-frame clones and drops some. The sample yields under 90,000 clones, 65% to 75% seen once. J is TRBJ2-5 and V is TRBV6-5; 7 bases line up with TRBD2. Sequenced: PBMCs. This TCR was sampled from a man aged 35-49 years in good health and CMV-seropositive. As DNA, the CDR3 is TGTGCCAGCAGTTACTTAACGGGGGGACAAGAGACCCAGTACTTC. Encoded protein: CASSYLTGGQETQYF.